Listed here are 13 T cell receptor beta chains from one sample, sequenced in a study of control samples from healthy donors and cancer patients (TCRdb year 2020). Library method: the immunoSEQ multiplex PCR assay. Sourced from immuneACCESS, this table was stored by TCRdb with only in-frame sequences that have V and J called. A share of the clones is absent; for the studies checked, an unresolved V gene accounts for under half, and the remainder has no known explanation. The sample table records 200,000 to 250,000 clones; around 94% of these occur just once. About 1.6% of the sample comes from the top ten. Sequencing input: blood. Receptors were obtained from a man aged 45-65 years in good health.

This clone has more than one count but fewer than ten. The chain couples TRBV7-2 to TRBJ1-2; the match to TRBD1 covers 9 bases. CDR1 and CDR2 from the germline V gene are SGHTA and FQGNSA. The V and J ends lost 5 bases and 4 bases, in that order; junction bases with no gene match: 2. This CDR3 spans 13 amino acids. CDR3 in DNA: TGTGCCAGCAGCCGACAGGGGGGCTATGGCTACACCTTC. Its protein product is CASSRQGGYGYTF. The full variable domain, with the rest looked up from reference TRBV7-2 and TRBJ1-2, is GAGVSQSPSNKVTEKGKDVELRCDPISGHTALYWYRQSLGQGLEFLIYFQGNSAPDKSGLPSDRFSAERTGGSVSTLTIQRTQQEDSAVYLCASSRQGGYGYTFGSGTRLTVV.

This rearrangement joins TRBV11-2 to TRBJ1-1; 9 bases are a match to TRBD1. The germline CDR1 and CDR2 sequences are SGHAT and FQNNGV. The CDR3 covers 13 residues. J gave up 8 bases and V 6 bases, and 7 bases lay outside the gene matches. The CDR3 coding sequence is TGTGCCAGCAGACGTGCCGGGACAGGGGAAGCTTTCTTT. It is translated as CASRRAGTGEAFF.

The chain has TRBV5-1 and TRBJ2-5; D may be TRBD2 (6 bases). Per the germline V gene, CDR1 is SGHRS and CDR2 is YFSETQ. The CDR3 spans 16 residues. The germline V and J ends were trimmed by 0 bases and 0 bases, with 12 bases remaining between them. The CDR3 sequence is CASSLAPAGNQETQYF. For the CDR3, the DNA is TGCGCCAGCAGCTTGGCCCCCGCGGGGAACCAAGAGACCCAGTACTTC.

The rearrangement links TRBV27 to TRBJ2-3, with TRBD1 matching over 9 bases. This CDR3 comprises 15 residues. The trim removed 6 bases at V and 3 bases at J, leaving 7 bases unmatched. CDR1 MNHEY and CDR2 SMNVEV come from the germline V gene (reference sequence). Written as DNA, the CDR3 is TGTGCCAGCAGACGGACAGGGGTAGTGACAGATACGCAGTATTTT. Translating gives CASRRTGVVTDTQYF.

This rearrangement joins TRBV4-2 to TRBJ2-4, with D hard to call. The V end was cut by 2 bases, the J end by 3 bases, with 20 bases between. Germline V gene sequence: CDR1 LGHNA, CDR2 YNFKEQ. The CDR3 totals 18 residues. CDR3 sequence: CASSQTQIISPFKNIQYF. The CDR3 bases are TGTGCCAGCAGCCAAACACAGATAATTTCACCTTTCAAAAACATTCAGTACTTC.

The V gene is TRBV18, the J gene TRBJ2-6; D unclear. This CDR3 has 14 amino acids. The germline V gene encodes CDR1 KGHSH and CDR2 LQKENI. The V end was cut by 6 bases, the J end by 0 bases, with 6 bases between. The CDR3 sequence is CASSKGSGANVLTF. CDR3 nucleotides: TGTGCCAGCTCCAAAGGCTCTGGGGCCAACGTCCTGACTTTC.

V gene TRBV27 combines with J gene TRBJ1-2; 9 bases align to TRBD1. Germline-derived CDR1 and CDR2 are MNHEY and SMNVEV (reference sequence). The length of the CDR3 is 15 residues. J gave up 5 bases and V 7 bases, and 11 bases lay outside the gene matches. CDR3 nucleotides: TGTGCCAGCACTGGCTCCGGGACAGGGCGATATGGCTACACCTTC. This sequence encodes CASTGSGTGRYGYTF.

The V and J genes are TRBV18 and TRBJ1-4; D is perhaps TRBD1 (6 bases). Germline values: CDR1 KGHSH, CDR2 LQKENI. The germline V and J ends were trimmed by 4 bases and 5 bases, with 8 bases remaining between them. CDR3 size: 13 residues. The CDR3 DNA follows: TGTGCCAGCTCACGCGACAGGAATGAAAAACTGTTTTTT. Translating it yields CASSRDRNEKLFF.

The chain is built from TRBV5-1 and TRBJ2-2; 8 positions match TRBD1. V trimming: 4 bases; J trimming: 7 bases; junction bases outside the gene matches: 12. This CDR3 region has 16 residues. Germline values: CDR1 SGHRS, CDR2 YFSETQ. This CDR3 is CASSPSPTGVDGELFF. In nucleotides, the CDR3 is TGCGCCAGCAGCCCCTCTCCGACAGGGGTGGACGGGGAGCTGTTTTTT.

The CDR3 reads CASSFGGSGANVLTF. The DNA for the CDR3 is TGTGCCAGCAGTTTCGGGGGCTCTGGGGCCAACGTCCTGACTTTC. The chain combines TRBV27 with TRBJ2-6; TRBD2 is a possible D gene (6 bases). Germline V gives CDR1 MNHEY, CDR2 SMNVEV (reference sequence). The CDR3 totals 15 residues. V lost 3 bases and J 0 bases, leaving 6 bases between the germline ends.

The chain recombines TRBV5-6 with TRBJ2-3; D is ambiguous. The germline V gene encodes CDR1 SGHDT and CDR2 YYEEEE. V was trimmed by 2 bases and J by 2 bases, leaving 6 bases between them. This CDR3 has 13 residues. The CDR3 DNA follows: TGTGCCAGCAGCTTCTATGTCACAGATACGCAGTATTTT. It encodes CASSFYVTDTQYF.

The J gene is TRBJ2-1, the V gene TRBV6-5; TRBD2 agrees at 11 bases. The junction had 4 bases not matched to a gene; V was cut back by 5 bases and J by 7 bases. The CDR3 contains 14 residues. Germline values: CDR1 MNHEY, CDR2 SVGAGI. The CDR3 is CASSNLAGGNEQFF. The CDR3 DNA follows: TGTGCCAGCAGTAACCTAGCGGGGGGTAATGAGCAGTTCTTC.

V is TRBV12-3 or TRBV12-4 and J is TRBJ2-7; D perhaps matches TRBD2 (5 bases). CDR3 length equals 13 residues. Deletions cut 2 bases from V and 2 bases from J, with 7 bases between. For the CDR3, the DNA is TGTGCCAGCAGTTTAATGGGAGCCTACGAGCAGTACTTC. This codes for CASSLMGAYEQYF.